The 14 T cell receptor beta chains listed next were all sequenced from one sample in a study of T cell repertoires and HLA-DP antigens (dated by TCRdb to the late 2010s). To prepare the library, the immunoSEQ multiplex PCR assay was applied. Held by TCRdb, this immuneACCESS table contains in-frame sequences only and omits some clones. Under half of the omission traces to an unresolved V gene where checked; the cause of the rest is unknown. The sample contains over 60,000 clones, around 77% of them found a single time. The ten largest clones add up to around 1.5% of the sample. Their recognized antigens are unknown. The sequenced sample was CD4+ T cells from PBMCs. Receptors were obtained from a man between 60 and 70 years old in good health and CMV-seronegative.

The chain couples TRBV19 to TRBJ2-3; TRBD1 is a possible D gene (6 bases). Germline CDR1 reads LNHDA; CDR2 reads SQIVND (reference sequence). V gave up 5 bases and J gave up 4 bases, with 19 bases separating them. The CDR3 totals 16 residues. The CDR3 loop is CASSVRGRERSDTQYF. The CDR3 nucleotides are TGTGCCAGTAGTGTCAGGGGTAGGGAAAGATCAGATACGCAGTATTTT.

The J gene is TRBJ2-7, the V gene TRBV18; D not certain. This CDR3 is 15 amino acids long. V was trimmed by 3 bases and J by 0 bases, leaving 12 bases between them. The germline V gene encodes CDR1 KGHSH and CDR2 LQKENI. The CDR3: CASSPDLRYSYEQYV. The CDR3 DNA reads TGTGCCAGCTCACCGGATCTTCGGTACTCCTACGAGCAGTACGTC.

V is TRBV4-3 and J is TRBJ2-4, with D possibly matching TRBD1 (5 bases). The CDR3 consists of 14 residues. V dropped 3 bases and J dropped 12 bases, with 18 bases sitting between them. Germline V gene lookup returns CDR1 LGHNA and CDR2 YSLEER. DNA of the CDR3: TGCGCCAGCAGCCAGGACACCCCTGGGTCCAATCAGTACTTC. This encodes CASSQDTPGSNQYF.

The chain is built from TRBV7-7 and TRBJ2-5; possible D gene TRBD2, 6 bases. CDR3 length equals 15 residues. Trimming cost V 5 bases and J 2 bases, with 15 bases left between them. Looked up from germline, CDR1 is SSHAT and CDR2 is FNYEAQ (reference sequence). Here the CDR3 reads CASSLGLLNQETQYF. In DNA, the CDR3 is TGTGCCAGCAGCCTAGGACTACTAAATCAAGAGACCCAGTACTTC.

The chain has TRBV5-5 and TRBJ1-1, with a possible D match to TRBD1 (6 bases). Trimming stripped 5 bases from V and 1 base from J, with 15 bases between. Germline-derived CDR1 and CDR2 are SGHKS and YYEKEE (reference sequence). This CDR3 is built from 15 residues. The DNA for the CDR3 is TGTGCCAGCAGTTCGGGACACCTGACGAACACTGAAGCTTTCTTT. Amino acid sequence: CASSSGHLTNTEAFF.

The CDR3 DNA is TGTGCCAGCAGCTCAAGCGGGACTTTGAGACAAGAGACCCAGTACTTC. Translating it yields CASSSSGTLRQETQYF. The chain combines TRBV7-2 with TRBJ2-5; TRBD2 agrees at 7 bases. The V gene end was trimmed by 4 bases and the J gene end by 2 bases; junction bases not matched to a gene: 10. Germline V lookup: CDR1 SGHTA, CDR2 FQGNSA. The CDR3 consists of 16 residues.

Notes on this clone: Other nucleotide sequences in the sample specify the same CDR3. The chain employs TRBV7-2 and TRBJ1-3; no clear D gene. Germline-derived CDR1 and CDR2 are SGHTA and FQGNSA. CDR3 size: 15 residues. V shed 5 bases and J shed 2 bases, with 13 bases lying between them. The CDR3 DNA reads TGTGCCAGCAGCCTCGTGGGCGATCCTGGAAACACCATATATTTT. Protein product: CASSLVGDPGNTIYF.

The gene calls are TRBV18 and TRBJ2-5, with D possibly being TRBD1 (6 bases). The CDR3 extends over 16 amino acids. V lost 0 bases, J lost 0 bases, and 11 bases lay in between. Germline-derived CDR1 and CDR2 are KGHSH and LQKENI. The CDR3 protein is CASSPPKGVDQETQYF. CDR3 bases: TGTGCCAGCTCACCACCGAAGGGGGTGGACCAAGAGACCCAGTACTTC.

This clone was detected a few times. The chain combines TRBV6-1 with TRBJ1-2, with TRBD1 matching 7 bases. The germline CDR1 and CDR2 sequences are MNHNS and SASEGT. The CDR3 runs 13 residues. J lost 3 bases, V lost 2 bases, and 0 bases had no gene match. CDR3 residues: CASSETGDYGYTF. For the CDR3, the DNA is TGTGCCAGCAGTGAAACAGGGGACTATGGCTACACCTTC.

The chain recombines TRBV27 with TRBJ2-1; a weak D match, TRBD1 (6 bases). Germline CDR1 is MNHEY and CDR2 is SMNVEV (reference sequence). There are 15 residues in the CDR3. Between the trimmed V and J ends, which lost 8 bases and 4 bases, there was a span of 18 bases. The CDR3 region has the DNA TGTGCCAGCGGCGGACAGTGGACGACTTACAATGAGCAGTTCTTC. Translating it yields CASGGQWTTYNEQFF.

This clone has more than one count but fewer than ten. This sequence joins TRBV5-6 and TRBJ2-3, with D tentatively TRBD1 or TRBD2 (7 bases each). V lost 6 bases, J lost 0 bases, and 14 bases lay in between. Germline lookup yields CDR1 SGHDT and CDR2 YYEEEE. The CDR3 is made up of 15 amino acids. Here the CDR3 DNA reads TGTGCCAGCACCCCCCAGGGGGGGAGCACAGATACGCAGTATTTT. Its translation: CASTPQGGSTDTQYF. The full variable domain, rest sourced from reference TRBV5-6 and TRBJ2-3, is DAGVTQSPTHLIKTRGQQVTLRCSPKSGHDTVSWYQQALGQGPQFIFQYYEEEERQRGNFPDRFSGHQFPNYSSELNVNALLLGDSALYLCASTPQGGSTDTQYFGPGTRLTVL.

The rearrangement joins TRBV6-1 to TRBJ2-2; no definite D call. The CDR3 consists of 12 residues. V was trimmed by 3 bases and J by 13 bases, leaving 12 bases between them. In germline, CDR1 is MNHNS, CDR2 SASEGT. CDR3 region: CASSEYPRVLFF. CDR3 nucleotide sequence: TGTGCCAGCAGTGAGTACCCCCGGGTGCTGTTTTTT.

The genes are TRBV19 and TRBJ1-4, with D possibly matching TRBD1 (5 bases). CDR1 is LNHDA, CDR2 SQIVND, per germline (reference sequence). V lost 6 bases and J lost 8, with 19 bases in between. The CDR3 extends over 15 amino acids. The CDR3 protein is CASSLDPGLSEKLFF. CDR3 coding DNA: TGTGCCAGTAGCCTGGATCCGGGACTGAGCGAAAAACTGTTTTTT.

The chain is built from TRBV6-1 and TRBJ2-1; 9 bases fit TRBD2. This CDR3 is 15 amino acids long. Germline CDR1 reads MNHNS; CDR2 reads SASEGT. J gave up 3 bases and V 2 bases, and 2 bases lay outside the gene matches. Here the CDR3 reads CASSELAGIYNEQFF. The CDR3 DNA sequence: TGTGCCAGCAGTGAACTAGCGGGAATCTACAATGAGCAGTTCTTC.